The clone carrying this TCR beta chain was counted between two and nine times. This sample is part of a study of blood T cell repertoires in COVID-19. In the authors' workflow: Amplification of reference gene primers provided the estimated nucleated cell counts. The data were produced by immunoSEQ multiplex PCR, yet TCRdb's version contains in-frame clones alone and is incomplete. Clone size and V and J calls were adopted from that table, with D and trimming inferred from the DNA. The sample shows over 100,000 clones, around 90% of them seen only once. The receptor was isolated from a human donor in a cohort sampled during active COVID-19. The sample consisted of peripheral blood.

CDR3 DNA: TGCAGTGCTAGAGGCGAGTTAGAGTACTTC. It yields the protein CSARGELEYF. The chain recombines TRBV20-1 with TRBJ2-7; D is unresolved. In germline, CDR1 is DFQATT, CDR2 SNEGSKA (reference sequence). V was pared by 1 base and J by 11 bases, with 9 bases between. The CDR3 is 10 amino acids.